Listed below are T cell receptor beta chains from one sample, sequenced in a study of blood T cell repertoires in COVID-19. Assay: immunoSEQ multiplex PCR; the TCRdb copy retains only in-frame clones and omits some. This table holds approximately 270,000 clones, around 82% found once. The sample comprised peripheral blood. These receptors all stem from a person aged 65 to 85 with COVID-19, enrolled during active disease. The CDR3 runs from the conserved cysteine through the conserved F or W. The D gene is left open where the match is weak. Clone sizes are given selectively: once, few, many, or a class where the clone is expanded.

J gene,V gene,D gene,clone size,CDR3 length,CDR3 DNA,CDR3 protein
TRBJ2-7,TRBV9,TRBD2,-,15,TGTGCCAGCAGCGTAGATAGCGGGAGGGGGGACGAGCAGTACTTC,CASSVDSGRGDEQYF
TRBJ2-1,TRBV11-2,TRBD2,-,15,TGTGCCAGCAGTCCACTAGCGGGGGGGCTTGGTGAGCAGTTCTTC,CASSPLAGGLGEQFF
TRBJ2-1,TRBV9,-,-,16,TGTGCCAGCAGCATGGGTGGGGGGAGCTCCTACAATGAGCAGTTCTTC,CASSMGGGSSYNEQFF
TRBJ2-5,TRBV5-4,TRBD2,-,18,TGTGCCAGCAGCTTGGGACGGTCTAGCGGACTCCTCCAAGAGACCCAGTACTTC,CASSLGRSSGLLQETQYF
TRBJ1-3,TRBV6-5,-,-,15,TGTGCCAGCAGTTACTCTGGGGCCTCTGGAAACACCATATATTTT,CASSYSGASGNTIYF
TRBJ2-7,TRBV15,TRBD2,once,15,TGTGCCACCAGCAGAGATTATGGCCTAGCGGGAGGACAGTACTTC,CATSRDYGLAGGQYF
TRBJ1-1,TRBV7-2,-,-,14,TGTGCCAGCAGCTTATACAGGGTTGACACTGAAGCTTTCTTT,CASSLYRVDTEAFF
TRBJ1-2,TRBV12-5,TRBD1,-,16,TGTGCTAGTGGTTTGGTCCCCACGGACAGGGCGGGGGGCTACACCTTC,CASGLVPTDRAGGYTF
TRBJ1-1,TRBV9,-,-,14,TGTGCCAGCAGCGTAGGACAGAGGAACACTGAAGCTTTCTTT,CASSVGQRNTEAFF
TRBJ1-3,TRBV7-3,-,-,13,TGTGCCAGCAGCGGGGGGTTAGGAAACACCATATATTTT,CASSGGLGNTIYF
TRBJ2-1,TRBV21-1,-,-,23,TGTGCCAGCAGCGCCGTCTATTCGGGAGGTGGACTAGCGGGGCGAGTCTCCTACAATGAGCAGTTCTTC,CASSAVYSGGGLAGRVSYNEQFF
TRBJ2-7,TRBV7-2,TRBD1,-,15,TGTGCCAGCAGCTTAGTATCCGGGACAGGGAACGAGCAGTACTTC,CASSLVSGTGNEQYF
TRBJ2-1,TRBV5-4,TRBD1,-,16,TGTGCCAGCAGCTCCACCCCGGGACAGGGGGCGGATGAGCAGTTCTTC,CASSSTPGQGADEQFF
TRBJ2-4,TRBV11-2,TRBD1,-,18,TGTGCCAGCAGCTTACGCTCGGACAGGTTATCAGCCAAAAACATTCAGTACTTC,CASSLRSDRLSAKNIQYF
TRBJ1-2,TRBV28,-,-,14,TGTGCCAGCACTCCCCTTCTAACTGGCTATGGCTACACCTTC,CASTPLLTGYGYTF
TRBJ2-3,TRBV29-1,-,-,13,TGCAGCGTTACGAGGGAGTGGAAAGATACGCAGTATTTT,CSVTREWKDTQYF
TRBJ2-3,TRBV7-9,TRBD1,-,15,TGTGCCAGCAGCTCGGGACAGACCTCCACAGATACGCAGTATTTT,CASSSGQTSTDTQYF
TRBJ2-2,TRBV6-1,TRBD1,once,15,TGTGCCAGCTCCGGACAGGGGAGGGGGACCGGGGAGCTGTTTTTT,CASSGQGRGTGELFF
TRBJ1-4,TRBV5-1,-,-,16,TGCGCCAGCAGCTTGGGGGGGGGACATCCCGGTGAAAAACTGTTTTTT,CASSLGGGHPGEKLFF
TRBJ1-5,TRBV3-1/TRBV3-2,TRBD1,-,19,TGTGCCAGCAGCCATTCAGACGACAGGGGGCATGAGAGCAATCAGCCCCAGCATTTT,CASSHSDDRGHESNQPQHF
TRBJ2-1,TRBV11-2,TRBD2,-,16,TGTGCCAGCAGCCTTAGCGGGGCAGGTGCGTATAATGAGCAGTTCTTC,CASSLSGAGAYNEQFF
TRBJ1-6,TRBV28,TRBD1,-,14,TGTGCCAGCAGGGCAGGACACAGGGGGTCACCCCTCCACTTT,CASRAGHRGSPLHF
TRBJ2-3,TRBV6-6,-,-,14,TGTGCCAGCAGTTACGAACTTTTTGGCGGGGGCCGGTATTTT,CASSYELFGGGRYF
TRBJ2-3,TRBV3-1/TRBV3-2,TRBD1,-,14,TGTGCCAGCAGCCAGGGACAGGGCACAGATACGCAGTATTTT,CASSQGQGTDTQYF
TRBJ1-2,TRBV5-1,-,-,14,TGCGCCAGCAGTCACGGGACGGACAGCTATGGCTACACCTTC,CASSHGTDSYGYTF
TRBJ1-5,TRBV19,-,-,15,TGTGCCAGTAGAACGGGACATAATAGCAATCAGCCCCAGCATTTT,CASRTGHNSNQPQHF
TRBJ1-1,TRBV10-3,-,-,14,TGTGCCATCAGTGTCTCGTCGGTGAACACTGAAGCTTTCTTT,CAISVSSVNTEAFF
TRBJ2-5,TRBV27,TRBD1,once,15,TGTGCCAGCAGTCAAACAGGGGGACCGGGAGAGACCCAGTACTTC,CASSQTGGPGETQYF
TRBJ2-6,TRBV7-9,-,-,15,TGTGCCAGCAGGTTTGACGGAGCTGGGGCCAACGTCCTGACTTTC,CASRFDGAGANVLTF
TRBJ2-5,TRBV9,-,-,14,TGTGCCAGCAGCGTAGATCTAGTCGGGGAGACCCAGTACTTC,CASSVDLVGETQYF
TRBJ1-6,TRBV19,TRBD1,-,16,TGTGCCAGTAGTATTCTCGCGGGACAGCCTAATTCACCCCTCCACTTT,CASSILAGQPNSPLHF
TRBJ2-7,TRBV7-9,-,once,14,TGTGCCAGCAGCTTAGCCTTTGGCAGCTACGAGCAGTACTTC,CASSLAFGSYEQYF
TRBJ2-1,TRBV18,-,-,18,TGTGCCAGCTCACCGAGACCACCCAGGGCCCAGGTCCACAATGAGCAGTTCTTC,CASSPRPPRAQVHNEQFF
TRBJ2-1,TRBV5-1,TRBD2,few,17,TGCGCCAGCAGCATTGGACTAGCGGGGGCCCAATACAATGAGCAGTTCTTC,CASSIGLAGAQYNEQFF
TRBJ1-2,TRBV30,TRBD1,-,12,TGTGCCTGGAGTCAGACAGGGTATGGCTACACCTTC,CAWSQTGYGYTF
TRBJ2-5,TRBV4-1,-,-,15,TGCGCCAGCAGCCAACCGCAACTAGCCCTGGAGACCCAGTACTTC,CASSQPQLALETQYF
TRBJ2-2,TRBV6-5,TRBD2,-,16,TGTGCCAGCAGTTACTCGGCTAGCGGGGGACTCGGGGAGCTGTTTTTT,CASSYSASGGLGELFF
TRBJ1-5,TRBV12-3/TRBV12-4,-,-,12,TGTGCCAGCACAGCAGGCTCTCAGCCCCAGCATTTT,CASTAGSQPQHF
TRBJ2-1,TRBV7-2,-,few,16,TGTGCCAGCAGCTCGGGGAGGGGGAGTTCCTACAATGAGCAGTTCTTC,CASSSGRGSSYNEQFF
TRBJ2-3,TRBV12-3/TRBV12-4,TRBD1,-,12,TGTGCCAGTGGACAGGCCTCTGTTACTCAGTATTTT,CASGQASVTQYF
TRBJ2-1,TRBV2,TRBD2,once,16,TGTGCCAGCAGCGGGACTAGCGGGAGGTTCTTCGATGAGCAGTTCTTC,CASSGTSGRFFDEQFF
TRBJ2-3,TRBV19,TRBD2,-,16,TGTGCCAGTAGTCCTGGACTAGCGTATAGCACAGATACGCAGTATTTT,CASSPGLAYSTDTQYF
TRBJ2-3,TRBV5-1,-,-,15,TGCGCCAGCAGCTTAGAGGGCAGGGGAACAGATACGCAGTATTTT,CASSLEGRGTDTQYF
TRBJ2-7,TRBV5-1,TRBD1,-,15,TGCGCCAGCAGCTTGGTCGGGACAGGGGAGTACGAGCAGTACTTC,CASSLVGTGEYEQYF
TRBJ2-3,TRBV6-5,TRBD2,-,14,TGTGCCAGCAGCCCAGCGGGAAGCACAGATACGCAGTATTTT,CASSPAGSTDTQYF
TRBJ1-5,TRBV6-1,TRBD1,-,16,TGTGCCAGCAGTGAGTGGACAGGGGGAGGCAATCAGCCCCAGCATTTT,CASSEWTGGGNQPQHF
TRBJ2-7,TRBV7-2,-,-,13,TGTGCCAGCTGCCCCTACCAATCTGTCGAGCAGTACTTC,CASCPYQSVEQYF
TRBJ1-1,TRBV19,TRBD1,-,16,TGTGCCAGTAGTAGGGTCGCCTTACGGGACAGCGATGAAGCTTTCTTT,CASSRVALRDSDEAFF
TRBJ2-3,TRBV4-3,TRBD2,-,13,TGCGCCAGCAGCCTGGGACTAGCGCCTACGCAGTATTTT,CASSLGLAPTQYF
TRBJ2-1,TRBV2,-,-,10,TGTGCCAGCAACAGGAATGAGCAGTTCTTC,CASNRNEQFF
TRBJ1-1,TRBV27,-,-,14,TGTGCCAGCAGTTTAGGCGACAGAGCAATTGAAGCTTTCTTT,CASSLGDRAIEAFF